These 3 T cell receptor beta chains share one sample of origin, sequenced in a study of T-cell reconstitution after alpha-beta-depleted transplantation in children. Unique molecular identifiers were incorporated during preparation of the TCRbeta library. MiXCR was run by TCRdb on the PCR reads, yielding one entry per CDR3 protein. Here the sample spans some 440,000 distinct CDR3 sequences, about 16% being singletons. Sequencing used PBMCs, mostly from graft donor cells, obtained 360 days after TCRalphabeta/CD19-depleted stem cell transplant. These receptors were taken from a boy under two years old who had a stem cell transplant for Wiskott-Aldrich syndrome, so the T cells may come from the graft donor.

This chain uses TRBV7-2 with TRBJ2-4, with 7 positions matching TRBD2. From germline, CDR1 is SGHTA and CDR2 FQGNSA. The CDR3 loop spans 17 amino acids. V shed 3 bases, J shed 1 base, and the junction held 9 bases outside the gene matches. CDR3 in amino acids: CASSLAGRGLAKNIQYF. CDR3 coding DNA: TGTGCCAGCAGCTTGGCGGGGCGGGGGTTGGCCAAAAACATTCAGTACTTC.

CDR3 region: CASGQNTGELFF. The CDR3 region has the DNA TGTGCCAGTGGACAGAACACCGGGGAGCTGTTTTTT. The chain has TRBV2 and TRBJ2-2; tentatively, D is TRBD1 (5 bases). Trimming took off 9 bases at V and 1 base at J, with 6 bases between the two ends. Per the germline V gene, CDR1 is SNHLY and CDR2 is FYNNEI. The CDR3 spans 12 residues.

This clonotype was picked up a small number of times. V usage is TRBV20-1 and J usage is TRBJ2-3; either TRBD1 or TRBD2 may fit D (5 bases each). The CDR3 contains 11 residues. V lost 1 base, J lost 10 bases, and 9 bases lay in between. The V gene's germline CDR1 is DFQATT and CDR2 SNEGSKA (reference sequence). The CDR3 coding sequence is TGCAGTGCTAGAGGTGGGGGACCGCAGTATTTT. The encoded protein is CSARGGGPQYF.